This T cell receptor (beta chain) was sequenced in a study of blood T cell repertoires in COVID-19. About the study: Sites across the United States, Italy and Spain contributed samples from acute and convalescent COVID-19.

The age range of participants was 18 to 89 years, with residence in about two dozen US areas. Recovered participants had two consecutive negative NP/OP PCR tests, healthcare professional clearance, or symptom resolution. Per the study methods: Estimation of nucleated cell counts was performed using reference gene primer amplification. The assay was immunoSEQ multiplex PCR, and TCRdb's table has in-frame clones only and misses some. That table furnishes V, J and clone size, whereas the DNA furnished D and trimming. The sample holds about 370,000 clones, around 87% seen once. Trimming shortened V by 5 bases and J by 0 bases, and 17 bases separated the two germline ends. The CDR3 loop spans 16 amino acids. Germline V gives CDR1 SGHTA, CDR2 FQGNSA.

The sequence derives from a man younger than 30 who had recovered from COVID-19. The rearrangement links TRBV7-2 to TRBJ2-7, with D possibly matching TRBD2 (6 bases). Sequencing input: PBMCs or T cells enriched from blood (not recorded which). For the CDR3, the DNA is TGTGCCAGCAGCCTTACCACCGGGACTGTCTCCTACGAGCAGTACTTC. As protein: CASSLTTGTVSYEQYF.